One sample yielded the 13 T cell receptor beta chains listed below, sequenced in a study of cytomegalovirus exposure and HLA in healthy donors. Both 60 Vbeta primers and 13 Jbeta primers went into the PCR. The method was immunoSEQ multiplex PCR; TCRdb's version includes in-frame clones alone and lacks a portion of them. The profile shows about 89,000 clones, 60% to 65% of them singletons. Sequencing was performed on PBMCs. The receptors shown here come from a human donor in good health.

This chain links TRBV2 with TRBJ2-7; D may be TRBD2 (6 bases). CDR1 and CDR2 (germline): SNHLY, FYNNEI. V lost 8 bases and J lost 1, with 12 bases in between. The CDR3 has 13 residues. The CDR3 spells CASRAGGSYEQYF. The CDR3 region has the DNA TGTGCCAGCCGGGCCGGGGGTTCCTACGAGCAGTACTTC.

The rearrangement links TRBV5-4 to TRBJ2-1; D gene ambiguous. The germline V and J ends were trimmed by 3 bases and 8 bases, with 3 bases remaining between them. Germline CDR1 is SGHNT and CDR2 is YYREEE (reference sequence). The CDR3 covers 10 residues. For the CDR3, the DNA is TGTGCCAGCAGCTCGGATGAGCAGTTCTTC. Encoded protein: CASSSDEQFF. Together with reference TRBV5-4 and TRBJ2-1, the CDR3 gives the full variable domain: ETGVTQSPTHLIKTRGQQVTLRCSSQSGHNTVSWYQQALGQGPQFIFQYYREEENGRGNFPPRFSGLQFPNYSSELNVNALELDDSALYLCASSSDEQFFGPGTRLTVL.

The rearrangement joins TRBV6-5 to TRBJ2-7; 10 bases are a match to TRBD1. After removal of 5 bases from V and 3 bases from J, the junction contained 4 bases not matched to a gene. The germline gives CDR1 MNHEY, CDR2 SVGAGI. The CDR3 has 14 amino acids. CDR3 residues: CASSGTGDGYEQYF. The CDR3 DNA sequence: TGTGCCAGCAGTGGGACAGGGGACGGCTACGAGCAGTACTTC.

The V and J genes are TRBV6-5 and TRBJ1-1, with D possibly being TRBD1 (5 bases). Trimming took off 4 bases at V and 10 bases at J, with 19 bases between the two ends. Germline-derived CDR1 and CDR2 are MNHEY and SVGAGI. The length of the CDR3 is 14 residues. As DNA, the CDR3 is TGTGCCAGCAGTTCCCATGTCTCGACCGGGGGAGCTTTCTTT. Its translation: CASSSHVSTGGAFF.

The chain employs TRBV5-6 and TRBJ1-2; a weak D match, TRBD1 (6 bases). Trimming stripped 0 bases from V and 4 bases from J, with 13 bases between. The CDR3 consists of 15 residues. Germline V CDR1 and CDR2: SGHDT, YYEEEE. CDR3 bases: TGTGCCAGCAGCTTGGAATTCGGACAGCTCTATGGCTACACCTTC. It is translated as CASSLEFGQLYGYTF.

V usage is TRBV19 and J usage is TRBJ1-1; D possibly corresponds to TRBD1 (6 bases). V gave up 7 bases and J gave up 4 bases, with 13 bases separating them. This CDR3 has 13 amino acids. From germline, CDR1 is LNHDA and CDR2 SQIVND (reference sequence). The CDR3 region has the DNA TGTGCCAGTACCCAACAGGGCCCCACTGAAGCTTTCTTT. Translation: CASTQQGPTEAFF.

The chain joins TRBV6-5 to TRBJ2-7, with a possible D match to TRBD2 (5 bases). Germline V lookup: CDR1 MNHEY, CDR2 SVGAGI. Trimming took off 0 bases at V and 3 bases at J, with 12 bases between the two ends. This CDR3 is 15 amino acids long. For the CDR3, the DNA is TGTGCCAGCAGTTACTCGAGGGCGGTCCTCTACGAGCAGTACTTC. Translation: CASSYSRAVLYEQYF.

The CDR3: CASSLSQTAYEQYF. The CDR3 DNA follows: TGTGCCAGCAGCCTTTCTCAGACAGCCTACGAGCAGTACTTC. The chain couples TRBV9 to TRBJ2-7, with D possibly matching TRBD1 (5 bases). CDR3 size: 14 residues. Trimming removed 4 bases from V and 2 bases from J, with 13 bases in between. Per the germline V gene, CDR1 is SGDLS and CDR2 is YYNGEE.

The chain is built from TRBV7-9 and TRBJ2-5; D is unresolved. Germline V gene data show CDR1 as SEHNR and CDR2 as FQNEAQ (reference sequence). This CDR3 contains 12 residues. Trimming stripped 4 bases from V and 5 bases from J, with 8 bases between. The CDR3 region is CASSSFPETQYF. In DNA, the CDR3 is TGTGCCAGCAGCTCTTTCCCCGAGACCCAGTACTTC.

The sample holds a few counts of this clone. The V and J genes are TRBV9 and TRBJ1-1, with D possibly TRBD1 on 6 matching bases. V was trimmed by 3 bases and J by 4 bases, leaving 13 bases between them. Germline values: CDR1 SGDLS, CDR2 YYNGEE. CDR3 length equals 14 residues. CDR3 in amino acids: CASSAGGGATEAFF. The CDR3 DNA follows: TGTGCCAGCAGCGCCGGCGGGGGGGCCACTGAAGCTTTCTTT. Filled out from reference TRBV9 and TRBJ1-1, the complete variable domain reads DSGVTQTPKHLITATGQRVTLRCSPRSGDLSVYWYQQSLDQGLQFLIQYYNGEERAKGNILERFSAQQFPDLHSELNLSSLELGDSALYFCASSAGGGATEAFFGQGTRLTVV.

The chain combines TRBV6-5 with TRBJ1-1; D is unclear. V lost 7 bases and J lost 5, with 14 bases in between. The CDR3 is made up of 13 amino acids. Germline loops: CDR1 MNHEY, CDR2 SVGAGI. DNA of the CDR3: TGTGCCAGCACTCCCCCGGGAGGGACTGAAGCTTTCTTT. Its protein is CASTPPGGTEAFF.

The V call is TRBV7-8, the J call TRBJ2-7, with 9 bases that match TRBD1. Germline V gives CDR1 SGHVS, CDR2 FQNEAQ. Trimming took 1 base from V and 1 from J; bases not matched to a gene: 2. This CDR3 spans 15 amino acids. The CDR3 here is CASSLVGTGSYEQYF. As DNA, the CDR3 is TGTGCCAGCAGCTTAGTCGGGACAGGGTCCTACGAGCAGTACTTC.

The chain couples TRBV7-3 to TRBJ2-2, with 10 positions matching TRBD2. Unmatched junction bases numbered 7, after V lost 1 base and J lost 8 bases. This CDR3 region has 16 residues. The germline gives CDR1 SGHTA, CDR2 FQGTGA. Written as DNA, the CDR3 is TGTGCCAGCAGCTTAATGGTTACTAGCGGGGAAGGGGAGCTGTTTTTT. Amino acids: CASSLMVTSGEGELFF.